The T cell receptor (beta chain) described here comes from a study of identifying expanded T cells in peripheral blood. Overall study results and limits: Technical replicates showed around 1.1 changed clones; around 2 weeks around 15; four weeks 19. Across healthy donors, higher total template counts meant significantly greater approximately 2-week count variance.

Data came from immunoSEQ multiplex PCR; TCRdb stores just in-frame clones and leaves some out. This sample yields roughly 82,000 clones, of which about 83% are seen a single time; about 18% belongs to the top ten. As concerns this clone: What it binds is not known.

The CDR3 sequence is 15 residues long. V lost 5 bases and J lost 6, with 17 bases in between. Germline V gene sequence: CDR1 MDHEN, CDR2 SYDVKM. No infections or other immune events were documented during collection. This receptor was taken from a person aged 18 to 75 in good health. The sequenced material came from blood. The chain combines TRBV28 with TRBJ1-5, with D possibly TRBD1 on 6 matching bases. CDR3 bases: TGTGCCAGCAGTGTAACAGGGTATTCAGGTCAGCCCCAGCATTTT. Translation gives CASSVTGYSGQPQHF.